The 24 T cell receptor beta chains below come from one sample, sequenced in a study of T cells in Graves' hyperthyroidism and ophthalmopathy (dated by TCRdb to the late 2010s). Libraries were constructed by multiplex PCR. Reads for this sample came from an Illumina HiSeq 2000. Amplification of TCR beta CDR3 regions was carried out from RNA transcripts. For the first round of RT-PCR on the TCR CDR3, the HTBI primer set was used together with the Qiagen OneStep RT-PCR kit. TCRdb trimmed the raw reads at Q25, called clones with MiXCR and kept productive beta chains. Each CDR3 protein appears once, grouped with its most common genes and DNA. Counted in this sample were around 500,000 distinct CDR3 sequences; about 16% of them appeared once. The top ten clonotypes cover about 29% of the sample. Sequencing input: blood. The receptor set was obtained from a woman aged 30 to 39 with Graves' ophthalmopathy.

This clonotype came up a few times. The V gene is TRBV3-1, the J gene TRBJ1-5, with a possible D match to TRBD1 (5 bases). The CDR3 runs to 15 residues. V was shortened by 1 base and J by 2 bases, with 9 bases between the two germline ends. Per the germline V gene, CDR1 is LGHDT and CDR2 is YNNKEL (reference sequence). CDR3 nucleotide sequence: TGTGCCAGCAGCCAAGTTGGGGCAGGCAATCAGCCCCAGCATTTT. Its translation is CASSQVGAGNQPQHF.

In the case of this clonotype: Sequence at one end of the junction differs from germline and may be a read error. V usage is TRBV6-2 or TRBV6-3 and J usage is TRBJ2-1; either TRBD1 or TRBD2 may supply D (7 bases each). The length of the CDR3 is 17 residues. Germline lookup yields CDR1 MNHEY and CDR2 SVGEGT. The DNA of the CDR3 is TGTACCAGCAGTTACTCGAAAGCAGGGGGGGCCTACAATGAGCAGTTCTTC. Translated, it gives CTSSYSKAGGAYNEQFF.

This clonotype was found many times. The rearrangement joins TRBV3-1 to TRBJ2-1, with D possibly matching TRBD2 (6 bases). V lost 0 bases and J 6 bases, leaving 9 bases between the germline ends. Germline CDR1 and CDR2: LGHDT and YNNKEL (reference sequence). The CDR3 loop spans 14 amino acids. CDR3 sequence: CASSQETSRNEQFF. CDR3 coding DNA: TGTGCCAGCAGCCAAGAAACTAGCCGCAATGAGCAGTTCTTC.

This clonotype has just a few counts. This sequence joins TRBV7-8 and TRBJ2-7; 7 bases align to TRBD1. Germline trimming cut 2 bases from V and 4 bases from J; bases unmatched to any gene: 8. From germline, CDR1 is SGHVS and CDR2 FQNEAQ. The CDR3 loop spans 15 amino acids. CDR3 region: CASSLTLDRVYEQYF. CDR3 coding DNA: TGTGCCAGCAGCTTAACTCTTGACAGGGTATACGAGCAGTACTTC.

This clonotype occurred many times. The chain carries TRBV5-1 and TRBJ2-2, with TRBD2 identical over 8 bases. V trimming: 0 bases; J trimming: 5 bases; junction bases outside the gene matches: 12. Germline V CDR1 and CDR2: SGHRS, YFSETQ. The CDR3 is 18 amino acids. The CDR3 region has the DNA TGCGCCAGCAGCTTGGTTGGGAGTAGCGGGATAGGAACCGGGGAGCTGTTTTTT. This encodes CASSLVGSSGIGTGELFF.

This clonotype showed up many times. V usage is TRBV20-1 and J usage is TRBJ2-2; TRBD1 might be the D (5 bases). V was trimmed by 5 bases and J by 1 base, leaving 14 bases between them. This CDR3 has 15 residues. Germline assignment: CDR1 DFQATT and CDR2 SNEGSKA (reference sequence). In DNA form, the CDR3 reads TGCAGTGCTCGGAGTGGGGCCAGGAACACCGGGGAGCTGTTTTTT. Translation: CSARSGARNTGELFF.

The rearrangement uses TRBV13 and TRBJ2-7; TRBD2 matches at 14 bases. Germline assignment: CDR1 PRHDT and CDR2 FYEKMQ (reference sequence). The CDR3 is 16 residues long. V lost 11 bases to trimming and J lost 6 bases; unmatched junction nucleotides: 15. In DNA, the CDR3 is TGTGCCGGCACCTCCTACGGGACTAGCGGGAGCAGCGAGCAGTACTTC. It specifies CAGTSYGTSGSSEQYF.

This clonotype was recorded at least ten times. CDR3 bases: TGTGCCATCGGGACTGCCAGCTCCTACGAGCAGTACTTC. It yields the protein CAIGTASSYEQYF. This chain connects TRBV24-1 to TRBJ2-7; TRBD2 is a possible D gene (6 bases). CDR1 KGHDR and CDR2 SFDVKD come from the germline V gene. The CDR3 is 13 amino acids. V was clipped by 11 bases and J by 0 bases, with 13 bases between them.

In this sample, this clonotype turned up many times. The rearrangement uses TRBV20-1 and TRBJ2-7; perhaps D is TRBD1 or TRBD2 (5 bases each). Trimming removed 4 bases at V and 2 bases at J, with 12 bases between. The CDR3 totals 13 residues. CDR1 is DFQATT and CDR2 is SNEGSKA in the germline V gene (reference sequence). The CDR3 sequence is CSAIRDGTYEQYF. For the CDR3, the DNA is TGCAGTGCTATACGGGACGGAACCTACGAGCAGTACTTC.

This clonotype has only a few counts. V gene TRBV20-1 combines with J gene TRBJ1-5, with D uncertain. The germline V gene has CDR1 DFQATT and CDR2 SNEGSKA (reference sequence). Trimming took off 2 bases at V and 5 bases at J, with 16 bases between the two ends. The CDR3 spans 15 residues. The CDR3 here is CSARRPGRPDQPQHF. The CDR3 DNA sequence: TGCAGTGCTAGAAGGCCAGGTCGGCCTGATCAGCCCCAGCATTTT.

This clonotype came up many times. The V and J genes are TRBV30 and TRBJ1-3; TRBD1 aligns across 10 bases. The CDR3 length is 16 residues. V lost 8 bases and J lost 1; bases outside the gene matches: 11. Germline V gives CDR1 GTSNPN, CDR2 SVGIG (reference sequence). The CDR3 here is CARGTGDLISGNTIYF. CDR3 nucleotide sequence: TGTGCCCGGGGGACAGGGGATTTAATATCTGGAAACACCATATATTTT.

The rearrangement uses TRBV28 and TRBJ1-5, with D maybe TRBD1 (5 bases). This CDR3 region has 18 residues. Trimming took 8 bases from V and 0 from J, leaving 23 bases between them. Germline CDR1 reads MDHEN; CDR2 reads SYDVKM. For the CDR3, the DNA is TGTGCCAGCTCGACCCCTTTCGACAGAGACTATAGCAATCAGCCCCAGCATTTT. This gives the protein CASSTPFDRDYSNQPQHF. Based on the CDR3 plus reference TRBV28 and TRBJ1-5, the full variable domain is DVKVTQSSRYLVKRTGEKVFLECVQDMDHENMFWYRQDPGLGLRLIYFSYDVKMKEKGDIPEGYSVSREKKERFSLILESASTNQTSMYLCASSTPFDRDYSNQPQHFGDGTRLSIL.

This clonotype came up many times. The genes are TRBV7-8 and TRBJ2-3; 12 bases match TRBD2. Germline CDR1 is SGHVS and CDR2 is FQNEAQ. The length of the CDR3 is 15 residues. Losses at the gene ends were 6 bases for V and 3 bases for J; bases not matched to a gene: 4. The CDR3 loop reads CASSFGTSGTDTQYF. CDR3 DNA: TGTGCCAGCAGTTTCGGGACTAGCGGGACAGATACGCAGTATTTT.

This clonotype was picked up a small number of times. This sequence joins TRBV29-1 and TRBJ1-2, with a weak D call TRBD1 (5 bases). Trimming cost V 2 bases and J 7 bases, with 8 bases left between them. This CDR3 contains 11 residues. Looked up from germline, CDR1 is SQVTM and CDR2 is ANQGSEA. As DNA, the CDR3 is TGCAGCGTTGAATCTGGGGGTGGCTACACCTTC. This translates into CSVESGGGYTF.

The sample holds many counts of this clonotype. The CDR3 region has the DNA TGCAGTGCTAGAGGACAGGACTCTGGAAACACCATATATTTT. This translates into CSARGQDSGNTIYF. This rearrangement joins TRBV20-1 to TRBJ1-3, with a weak D call TRBD1 (6 bases). The CDR3 has 14 amino acids. Germline assignment: CDR1 DFQATT and CDR2 SNEGSKA (reference sequence). V gave up 1 base and J gave up 0 bases, with 7 bases separating them.

This chain joins TRBV15 and TRBJ2-7; tentatively, D is TRBD1 (5 bases). The assigned J gene may be wrong: the sequence end matches TRBJ2-1 better. This CDR3 spans 15 amino acids. The germline V gene has CDR1 LNHNV and CDR2 YYDKDF (reference sequence). The DNA of the CDR3 is TGTGCCACCAAAAGAGACAGCCTCAGCTCCTACGAGCAGTTCTTC. It encodes CATKRDSLSSYEQFF.

This clonotype was counted only a few times. In nucleotides, the CDR3 is TGTGCCAGCAGTTACCCTGTGGGGGGGAGCTTTCACGAGCAGTACTTC. Translation: CASSYPVGGSFHEQYF. J is TRBJ2-7 and V is TRBV6-2 or TRBV6-3, with 7 bases lining up with TRBD2. V shed 2 bases, J shed 5 bases, and the junction held 12 bases outside the gene matches. CDR3 length: 16 amino acids. Germline V gene sequence: CDR1 MNHEY, CDR2 SVGEGT.

The table lists this clonotype with many counts. This chain connects TRBV5-1 to TRBJ2-7; maybe TRBD1 (5 bases). Germline CDR1 is SGHRS and CDR2 is YFSETQ. The V end was cut by 0 bases, the J end by 0 bases, with 7 bases between. This CDR3 comprises 14 residues. The CDR3 sequence: CASSLEGASYEQYF. DNA for the CDR3: TGCGCCAGCAGCTTGGAAGGGGCCTCCTACGAGCAGTACTTC.

There are many counts of this clonotype. V usage is TRBV28 and J usage is TRBJ2-5; D is ambiguous. CDR1 is MDHEN, CDR2 SYDVKM, per germline. This CDR3 contains 12 residues. The ends were cut back, 8 bases at V and 1 base at J, with 8 bases in the middle. The CDR3 loop is CASSSLQETQYF. In DNA form, the CDR3 reads TGTGCCAGCTCATCTCTCCAAGAGACCCAGTACTTC.

The chain employs TRBV11-2 and TRBJ2-7, with 9 bases lining up with TRBD1. CDR3 length: 14 amino acids. With V trimmed by 4 bases and J by 6 bases, 7 bases remained unmatched. Germline V lookup: CDR1 SGHAT, CDR2 FQNNGV. CDR3 sequence (DNA): TGTGCCAGCAGCTCGCGGACAGGGGTTGGCGAGCAGTACTTC. It specifies CASSSRTGVGEQYF. The whole variable domain, filled in from reference TRBV11-2 and TRBJ2-7, reads EAGVAQSPRYKIIEKRQSVAFWCNPISGHATLYWYQQILGQGPKLLIQFQNNGVVDDSQLPKDRFSAERLKGVDSTLKIQPAKLEDSAVYLCASSSRTGVGEQYFGPGTRLTVT.

This clonotype occurred many times. The V and J genes are TRBV28 and TRBJ2-7, with TRBD2 matching 7 bases. The germline V gene has CDR1 MDHEN and CDR2 SYDVKM. Germline trimming cut 5 bases from V and 5 bases from J; bases unmatched to any gene: 6. The CDR3 is 13 amino acids. CDR3 sequence reads: CASSRAGPDEQYF. In nucleotides, the CDR3 is TGTGCCAGCAGTCGAGCGGGACCCGACGAGCAGTACTTC.

This chain joins TRBV19 and TRBJ2-2; possibly TRBD1 or TRBD2 for D (5 bases each). Germline-derived CDR1 and CDR2 are LNHDA and SQIVND (reference sequence). The V gene lost 3 bases and the J gene lost 9 bases, with 11 bases spanning the gap. The CDR3 is 13 amino acids. The CDR3 DNA follows: TGTGCCAGTAGTATGGGGGACCCGAGGGAGCTGTTTTTT. This encodes CASSMGDPRELFF.

The rearrangement joins TRBV6-2 or TRBV6-3 to TRBJ2-2; D tentatively fits TRBD1 or TRBD2 (6 bases each). Trimming took off 8 bases at V and 6 bases at J, with 19 bases between the two ends. The CDR3 has 15 residues. Looked up from germline, CDR1 is MNHEY and CDR2 is SVGEGT. CDR3: CASGGGKVSPGELFF. The DNA of the CDR3 is TGTGCCAGCGGGGGCGGGAAAGTGTCCCCCGGGGAGCTGTTTTTT.

The chain recombines TRBV6-5 with TRBJ2-7, with 12 bases lining up with TRBD2. V lost 2 bases and J lost 3; bases outside the gene matches: 14. The CDR3 covers 19 residues. Germline V gene data show CDR1 as MNHEY and CDR2 as SVGAGI. In nucleotides, the CDR3 is TGTGCCAGCAGTTACACCGGGACTAGCGGGCCCCAAACTCTCTACGAGCAGTACTTC. This encodes CASSYTGTSGPQTLYEQYF.